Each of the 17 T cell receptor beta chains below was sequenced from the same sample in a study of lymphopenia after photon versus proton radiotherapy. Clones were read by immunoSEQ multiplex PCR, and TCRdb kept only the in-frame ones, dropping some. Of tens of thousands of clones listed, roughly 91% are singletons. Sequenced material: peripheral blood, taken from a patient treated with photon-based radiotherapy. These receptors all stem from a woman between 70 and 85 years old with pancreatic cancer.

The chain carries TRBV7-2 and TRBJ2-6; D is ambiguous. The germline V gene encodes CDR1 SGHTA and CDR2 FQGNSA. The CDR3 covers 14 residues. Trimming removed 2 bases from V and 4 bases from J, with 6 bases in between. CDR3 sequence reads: CASSLYSGANVLTF. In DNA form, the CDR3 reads TGTGCCAGCAGCTTATATTCAGGGGCCAACGTCCTGACTTTC.

CDR3 sequence reads: CASSVGVGGYNEQFF. The CDR3 DNA follows: TGTGCCAGCAGCGTAGGGGTGGGAGGCTACAATGAGCAGTTCTTC. The chain couples TRBV9 to TRBJ2-1; D might be TRBD2 (6 bases). This CDR3 has 15 residues. V lost 0 bases and J 3 bases, leaving 10 bases between the germline ends. Germline CDR1 is SGDLS and CDR2 is YYNGEE.

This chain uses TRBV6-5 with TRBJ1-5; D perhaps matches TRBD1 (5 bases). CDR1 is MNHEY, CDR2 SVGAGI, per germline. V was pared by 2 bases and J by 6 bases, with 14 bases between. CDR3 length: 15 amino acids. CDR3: CASSYDGRAGQPQHF. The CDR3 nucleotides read TGTGCCAGCAGTTACGACGGCAGGGCAGGTCAGCCCCAGCATTTT.

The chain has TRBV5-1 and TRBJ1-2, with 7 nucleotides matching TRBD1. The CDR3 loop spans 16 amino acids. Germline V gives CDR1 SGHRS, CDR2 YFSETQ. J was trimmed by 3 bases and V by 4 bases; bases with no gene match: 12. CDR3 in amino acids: CASSPEADRPYYGYTF. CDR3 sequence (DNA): TGCGCCAGCAGCCCAGAGGCGGACAGGCCCTACTATGGCTACACCTTC.

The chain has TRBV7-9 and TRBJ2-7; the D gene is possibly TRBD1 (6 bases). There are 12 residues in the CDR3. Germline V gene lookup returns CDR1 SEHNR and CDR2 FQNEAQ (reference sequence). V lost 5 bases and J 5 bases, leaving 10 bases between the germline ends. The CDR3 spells CASSPQGHEQYF. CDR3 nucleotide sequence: TGTGCCAGCAGCCCACAGGGCCACGAGCAGTACTTC.

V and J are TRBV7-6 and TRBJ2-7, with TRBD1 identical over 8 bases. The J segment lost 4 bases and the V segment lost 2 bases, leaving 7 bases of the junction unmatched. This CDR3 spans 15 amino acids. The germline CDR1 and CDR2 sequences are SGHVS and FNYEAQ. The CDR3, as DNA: TGTGCCAGCAGCTTATTTCAGGGGGCGGGTTACGAGCAGTACTTC. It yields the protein CASSLFQGAGYEQYF.

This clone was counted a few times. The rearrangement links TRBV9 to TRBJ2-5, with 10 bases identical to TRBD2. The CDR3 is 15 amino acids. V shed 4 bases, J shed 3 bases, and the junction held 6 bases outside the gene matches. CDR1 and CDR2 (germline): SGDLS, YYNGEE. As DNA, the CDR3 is TGTGCCAGCAGCCCAGCGGGAGGGCTTAAAGAGACCCAGTACTTC. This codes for CASSPAGGLKETQYF. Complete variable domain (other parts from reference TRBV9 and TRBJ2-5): DSGVTQTPKHLITATGQRVTLRCSPRSGDLSVYWYQQSLDQGLQFLIQYYNGEERAKGNILERFSAQQFPDLHSELNLSSLELGDSALYFCASSPAGGLKETQYFGPGTRLLVL.

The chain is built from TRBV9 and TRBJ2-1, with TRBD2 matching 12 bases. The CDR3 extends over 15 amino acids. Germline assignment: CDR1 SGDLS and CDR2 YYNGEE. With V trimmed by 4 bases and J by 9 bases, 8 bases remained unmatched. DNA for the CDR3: TGTGCCAGCAGCTTAAGACTAGCGGGAGTGGGTGAGCAGTTCTTC. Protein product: CASSLRLAGVGEQFF.

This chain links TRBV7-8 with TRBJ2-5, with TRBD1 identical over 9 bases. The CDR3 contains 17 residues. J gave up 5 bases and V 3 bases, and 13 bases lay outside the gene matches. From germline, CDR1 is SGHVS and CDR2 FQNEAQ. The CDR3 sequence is CASSFNSGQGLGETQYF. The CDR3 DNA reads TGTGCCAGCAGCTTCAACTCCGGACAGGGGTTGGGGGAGACCCAGTACTTC. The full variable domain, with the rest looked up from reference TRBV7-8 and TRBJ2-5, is GAGVSQSPRYKVAKRGQDVALRCDPISGHVSLFWYQQALGQGPEFLTYFQNEAQLDKSGLPSDRFFAERPEGSVSTLKIQRTQQEDSAVYLCASSFNSGQGLGETQYFGPGTRLLVL.

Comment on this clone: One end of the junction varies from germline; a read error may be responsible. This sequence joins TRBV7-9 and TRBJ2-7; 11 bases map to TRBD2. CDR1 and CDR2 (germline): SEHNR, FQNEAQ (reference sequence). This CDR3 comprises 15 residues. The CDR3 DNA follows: TGTGCCGGCAGCTTTGGACTAGCGGGTCCCTACGAGCAGTACTTC. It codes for CAGSFGLAGPYEQYF.

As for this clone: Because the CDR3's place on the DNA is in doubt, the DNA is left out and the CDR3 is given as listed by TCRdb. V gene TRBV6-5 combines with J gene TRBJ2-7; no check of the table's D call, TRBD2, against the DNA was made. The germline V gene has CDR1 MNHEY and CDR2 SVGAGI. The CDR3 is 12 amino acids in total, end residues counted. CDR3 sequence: CASSSSNTGQYF.

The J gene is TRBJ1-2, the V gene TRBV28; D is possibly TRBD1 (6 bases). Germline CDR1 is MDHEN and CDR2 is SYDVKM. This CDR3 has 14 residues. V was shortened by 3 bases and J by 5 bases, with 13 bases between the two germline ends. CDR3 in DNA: TGTGCCAGCAGTTTTGGAGGCAGGGGTTATGGCTACACCTTC. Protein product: CASSFGGRGYGYTF.

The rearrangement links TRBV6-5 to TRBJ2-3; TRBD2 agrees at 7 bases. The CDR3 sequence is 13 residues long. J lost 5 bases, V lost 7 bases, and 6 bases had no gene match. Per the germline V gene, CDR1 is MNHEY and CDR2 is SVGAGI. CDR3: CASKAGVQDTQYF. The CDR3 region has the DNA TGTGCCAGCAAGGCGGGAGTGCAAGATACGCAGTATTTT.

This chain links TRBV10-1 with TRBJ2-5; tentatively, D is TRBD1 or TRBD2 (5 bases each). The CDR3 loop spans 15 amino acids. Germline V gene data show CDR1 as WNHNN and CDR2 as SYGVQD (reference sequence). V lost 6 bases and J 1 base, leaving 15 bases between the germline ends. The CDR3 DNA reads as TGCGCCAGCAGACCCCCGGGGCGGGCCCAAGAGACCCAGTACTTC. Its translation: CASRPPGRAQETQYF.

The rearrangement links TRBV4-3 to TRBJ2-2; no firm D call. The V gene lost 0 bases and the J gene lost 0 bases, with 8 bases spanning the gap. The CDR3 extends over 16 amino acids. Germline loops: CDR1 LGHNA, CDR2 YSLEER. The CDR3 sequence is CASSQDWVPNTGELFF. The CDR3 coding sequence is TGCGCCAGCAGCCAAGATTGGGTTCCGAACACCGGGGAGCTGTTTTTT.

The CDR3 reads CASSQGRSSGANVLTF. DNA for the CDR3: TGTGCCAGCTCCCAAGGACGGAGCTCTGGGGCCAACGTCCTGACTTTC. The rearrangement joins TRBV2 to TRBJ2-6; D not resolved. CDR3 length: 16 amino acids. V lost 8 bases and J lost 0, with 14 bases in between. Germline-derived CDR1 and CDR2 are SNHLY and FYNNEI.

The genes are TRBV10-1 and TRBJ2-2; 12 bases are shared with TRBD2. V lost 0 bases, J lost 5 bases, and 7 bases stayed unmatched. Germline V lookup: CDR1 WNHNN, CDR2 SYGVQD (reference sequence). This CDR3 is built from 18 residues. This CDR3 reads CASSESTSGSWGTGELFF. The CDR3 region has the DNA TGCGCCAGCAGTGAGTCGACTAGCGGGAGTTGGGGAACCGGGGAGCTGTTTTTT.